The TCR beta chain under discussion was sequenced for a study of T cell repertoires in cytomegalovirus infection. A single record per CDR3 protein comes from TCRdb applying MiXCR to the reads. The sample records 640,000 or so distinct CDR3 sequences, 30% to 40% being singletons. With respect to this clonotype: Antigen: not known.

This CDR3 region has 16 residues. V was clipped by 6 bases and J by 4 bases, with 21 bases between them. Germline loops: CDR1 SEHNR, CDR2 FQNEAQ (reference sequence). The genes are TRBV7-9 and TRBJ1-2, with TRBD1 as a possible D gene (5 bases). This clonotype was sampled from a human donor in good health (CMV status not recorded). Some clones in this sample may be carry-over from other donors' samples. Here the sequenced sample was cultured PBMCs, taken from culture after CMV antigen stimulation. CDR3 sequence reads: CASSPQGTGAIYGYTF. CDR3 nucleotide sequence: TGTGCCAGCAGTCCCCAAGGGACCGGGGCAATCTATGGCTACACCTTC.